A selection of T cell receptor beta chains follows, all from one sample in a study of T cells after yellow fever vaccination. TCRdb itself ran the 5' RACE reads through MiXCR, one entry per CDR3 protein. The repertoire holds some 260,000 distinct CDR3 sequences, about 5.2% seen once, with approximately 3.5% in the top ten. The sequencing used CD4+ T cells sorted from PBMCs, collected on the day of the yellow fever booster vaccination. All receptors come from a man aged 18 to 29 who received the YFV17D yellow fever vaccine. The CDR3 runs from the conserved cysteine through the conserved F or W. A D gene is named only where the DNA matches it firmly. Where a row states a size, it is once, few, many or the class of an expanded clone; other rows omit it.

V gene	J gene	clone size	D gene	CDR3 protein	CDR3 DNA
TRBV7-2	TRBJ2-3	many	TRBD2	CASSFGPSGEDTQYF	TGTGCCAGCAGCTTTGGGCCCAGCGGGGAGGATACGCAGTATTTT
TRBV4-1	TRBJ1-6	many	TRBD1	CASSHGPGQTHYNSPLHF	TGCGCCAGCAGCCACGGACCGGGACAGACCCACTATAATTCACCCCTCCACTTT
TRBV7-3	TRBJ2-7	few	-	CASSPGASRYEQYF	TGTGCCAGCAGCCCCGGGGCCTCTCGCTACGAGCAGTACTTC
TRBV4-2	TRBJ2-7	few	TRBD1	CASSPTGQGVNEQYF	TGTGCCAGCAGCCCGACGGGACAGGGGGTGAACGAGCAGTACTTC
TRBV15	TRBJ2-7	few	-	CATSRDGPSRYEQYF	TGTGCCACCAGCAGAGATGGGCCTTCCCGGTACGAGCAGTACTTC
TRBV5-1	TRBJ1-1	many	TRBD1	CASSLRQGAEAFF	TGCGCCAGCAGCTTGCGACAGGGGGCTGAAGCTTTCTTT
TRBV20-1	TRBJ2-5	few	-	CSASLSGPSKETQYF	TGCAGTGCTAGTTTATCCGGCCCTAGTAAAGAGACCCAGTACTTC
TRBV7-2	TRBJ2-1	many	-	CASSLDPPGEQFF	TGTGCCAGCAGCTTAGATCCCCCAGGTGAGCAGTTCTTC
TRBV11-2	TRBJ2-4	many	-	CASSFNRGRKNIQYF	TGTGCCAGCAGCTTTAATCGGGGACGGAAAAACATTCAGTACTTC
TRBV7-8	TRBJ2-2	-	TRBD1	CASRKTGGFLTGELFF	TGTGCCAGCAGAAAAACAGGGGGCTTCTTAACCGGGGAGCTGTTTTTT
TRBV27	TRBJ1-1	-	-	CASSLFDGRLNTEAFF	TGTGCCAGCAGTTTATTCGATGGACGTCTGAACACTGAAGCTTTCTTT
TRBV5-6	TRBJ1-1	many	-	CASSLRRATEAFF	TGTGCCAGCAGCTTGAGGCGCGCCACTGAAGCTTTCTTT
TRBV18	TRBJ2-3	many	-	CASSPPVRTDTQYF	TGTGCCAGCTCACCACCGGTCCGCACAGATACGCAGTATTTT
TRBV20-1	TRBJ1-2	many	-	CSAKLAPYGYTF	TGCAGTGCTAAATTGGCTCCCTATGGCTACACCTTC
TRBV28	TRBJ2-5	few	TRBD2	CASSHSGVRGETQYF	TGTGCCAGCAGTCATAGCGGGGTGCGGGGAGAGACCCAGTACTTC
TRBV2	TRBJ1-2	-	-	CASSERWSDYGYTF	TGTGCCAGCAGTGAAAGGTGGTCGGATTATGGCTACACCTTC
TRBV5-1	TRBJ2-2	many	TRBD1	CASSFSRGPRTGELFF	TGCGCCAGCAGCTTTTCCAGGGGGCCTCGGACCGGGGAGCTGTTTTTT
TRBV6-5	TRBJ1-2	-	-	CASSYSVSNYGYTF	TGTGCCAGCAGTTACAGCGTTTCTAACTATGGCTACACCTTC
TRBV12-3/TRBV12-4	TRBJ1-2	-	-	CASSLAWDDGYTF	TGTGCCAGCAGCCTGGCTTGGGATGACGGCTACACCTTC
TRBV7-2	TRBJ1-2	few	-	CASSPRERYTF	TGTGCCAGCAGCCCCCGGGAGAGGTACACCTTC
TRBV10-2	TRBJ2-7	-	TRBD2	CASSSLAGGPYEQYF	TGCGCCAGCAGCTCTCTAGCGGGGGGGCCCTACGAGCAGTACTTC
TRBV5-6	TRBJ2-5	few	-	CASTLSGVQETQYF	TGTGCCAGCACCCTTTCAGGGGTCCAAGAGACCCAGTACTTC
TRBV14	TRBJ2-7	few	TRBD1	CASSQFGQGIWEQYF	TGTGCCAGCAGCCAATTCGGACAGGGGATTTGGGAGCAGTACTTC
TRBV20-1	TRBJ1-5	few	TRBD1	CSAAGGSGNQPQHF	TGCAGTGCTGCAGGGGGATCTGGCAATCAGCCCCAGCATTTT
TRBV3-1	TRBJ2-2	many	TRBD2	CASSLGERGPGELFF	TGTGCCAGCAGCCTGGGCGAGCGGGGTCCCGGGGAGCTGTTTTTT
TRBV5-8	TRBJ1-4	-	-	CASSLEGGTEKLFF	TGTGCCAGCAGCTTGGAGGGGGGAACTGAAAAACTGTTTTTT
TRBV29-1	TRBJ2-1	many	TRBD1	CSVERWTGPNEQFF	TGCAGCGTTGAACGGTGGACAGGACCCAATGAGCAGTTCTTC
TRBV7-8	TRBJ1-2	few	TRBD1	CASSPGTGGYYGYTF	TGTGCCAGCAGCCCCGGGACAGGGGGCTACTATGGCTACACCTTC
TRBV4-3	TRBJ1-2	-	-	CASSPTVNSYGYTF	TGCGCCAGCAGCCCCACGGTCAATAGCTATGGCTACACCTTC
TRBV27	TRBJ1-2	few	TRBD1	CASSLAGQGVTYGYTF	TGTGCCAGCAGTCTGGCGGGACAGGGCGTGACCTATGGCTACACCTTC
TRBV6-2/TRBV6-3	TRBJ1-2	few	TRBD1	CASTPTGVYGYTF	TGTGCCAGCACCCCGACAGGGGTCTATGGCTACACCTTC
TRBV7-2	TRBJ1-5	few	-	CASSPDGAQPQHF	TGTGCCAGCAGCCCTGACGGGGCTCAGCCCCAGCATTTT
TRBV6-6	TRBJ1-6	-	-	CASRINSPLHF	TGTGCCAGCAGAATTAATTCACCCCTCCACTTT
TRBV7-2	TRBJ1-4	-	-	CASSLGGALLEKLFF	TGTGCCAGCAGCTTAGGAGGGGCGCTTTTAGAAAAACTGTTTTTT
TRBV24-1	TRBJ1-1	-	TRBD1	CATSDSGQGGTEAFF	TGTGCCACCAGTGATTCTGGACAGGGCGGCACTGAAGCTTTCTTT
TRBV5-1	TRBJ1-3	-	-	CASSWDNSGNTIYF	TGCGCCAGCAGCTGGGACAACTCTGGAAACACCATATATTTT
TRBV30	TRBJ1-6	-	TRBD1	CAWRWDRNNSPLHF	TGTGCCTGGCGATGGGACAGAAATAATTCACCCCTCCACTTT
TRBV7-2	TRBJ1-1	-	TRBD1	CASSLRTGYMNTEAFF	TGTGCCAGCAGCTTACGGACAGGGTACATGAACACTGAAGCTTTCTTT
TRBV19	TRBJ1-1	many	TRBD1	CASRGGTGGPNTEAFF	TGTGCCAGTAGAGGGGGGACAGGGGGGCCGAACACTGAAGCTTTCTTT
TRBV12-3/TRBV12-4	TRBJ1-4	-	-	CASSLLWGEEKLFF	TGTGCCAGCAGTTTACTCTGGGGGGAGGAAAAACTGTTTTTT
TRBV5-1	TRBJ2-6	many	-	CASSLDPGANVLTF	TGCGCCAGCAGCTTGGACCCTGGGGCCAACGTCCTGACTTTC
TRBV3-1	TRBJ1-1	few	-	CASRGGVRTEAFF	TGTGCCAGCAGGGGCGGGGTAAGGACTGAAGCTTTCTTT
TRBV5-6	TRBJ1-5	-	-	CASSLAGRDNQPQHF	TGTGCCAGCAGCTTGGCGGGCAGGGACAATCAGCCCCAGCATTTT
TRBV24-1	TRBJ1-6	few	-	CATSLRREGNSPLHF	TGTGCCACCAGTTTGAGACGGGAGGGAAATTCACCCCTCCACTTT
TRBV5-1	TRBJ1-2	many	-	CASTDSPSGYTF	TGCGCCAGCACCGACTCCCCCAGTGGCTACACCTTC
TRBV6-2/TRBV6-3	TRBJ2-1	-	TRBD2	CASSRPLAGYNEQFF	TGTGCCAGCAGCCGGCCCCTAGCGGGGTACAATGAGCAGTTCTTC
TRBV27	TRBJ1-2	few	-	CASSLSAGVPSYTF	TGTGCCAGCAGTTTATCGGCAGGGGTCCCTAGCTACACCTTC
TRBV10-3	TRBJ2-1	many	TRBD1	CAISSGQVTNEQFF	TGTGCCATCAGTTCCGGACAGGTTACCAATGAGCAGTTCTTC
TRBV6-5	TRBJ1-6	-	TRBD1	CASSRQGAQVSPLHF	TGTGCCAGCAGTCGACAGGGGGCGCAAGTATCACCCCTCCACTTT
TRBV28	TRBJ1-3	few	-	CASSPPRLQGNTIYF	TGTGCCAGCAGTCCCCCCCGGTTACAGGGAAACACCATATATTTT
TRBV20-1	TRBJ1-3	many	-	CSANLRGENTIYF	TGCAGTGCTAACCTCCGGGGTGAAAACACCATATATTTT
TRBV12-3/TRBV12-4	TRBJ2-5	many	TRBD2	CASSLGLAGAQETQYF	TGTGCCAGCAGTTTAGGGCTAGCGGGGGCACAAGAGACCCAGTACTTC
TRBV12-3/TRBV12-4	TRBJ2-1	many	-	CASSQTILVSQLF	TGTGCCAGCAGTCAAACAATCTTGGTGTCCCAATTGTTC
TRBV5-1	TRBJ2-2	many	TRBD2	CASSPTSVTGELFF	TGCGCCAGCAGCCCGACTAGCGTCACCGGGGAGCTGTTTTTT
TRBV4-3	TRBJ2-1	few	TRBD2	CASSRHLAGVYNEQFF	TGCGCCAGCAGCCGACACCTAGCGGGGGTTTATAATGAGCAGTTCTTC